One and the same sample provided the 9 T cell receptor beta chains below, sequenced in a study of T cells in Graves' hyperthyroidism and ophthalmopathy. The CDR3 regions of TCR beta were amplified from RNA transcripts. An initial round of RT-PCR targeting the TCR CDR3 relied on the HTBI primer set. TCRdb reprocessed the multiplex PCR reads via MiXCR and lists one record per CDR3 protein. The sample has about 130,000 distinct CDR3 sequences, roughly 23% seen once; the top ten hold roughly 71%. The specimen was blood. The receptors shown here come from a woman in her fifties or sixties with Graves' hyperthyroidism that later progressed to Graves' ophthalmopathy.

This chain links TRBV20-1 with TRBJ2-3; D possibly uses TRBD1 or TRBD2 (5 bases each). The CDR3 loop spans 14 amino acids. The V end was cut by 5 bases, the J end by 2 bases, with 14 bases between. In germline, CDR1 is DFQATT, CDR2 SNEGSKA (reference sequence). CDR3 DNA sequence: TGCAGTGCTCAAGGGGAGCGGTTCACAGATACGCAGTATTTT. Its protein product is CSAQGERFTDTQYF.

This clonotype was recorded a few times. The chain links TRBV10-3 to TRBJ2-5; the match to TRBD2 covers 12 bases. Germline trimming cut 6 bases from V and 11 bases from J; bases unmatched to any gene: 4. The CDR3 contains 12 residues. Germline CDR1 is ENHRY and CDR2 is SYGVKD. CDR3 loop: CAISLAGGLQYF. CDR3 nucleotides: TGTGCCATCAGCCTAGCGGGAGGGCTTCAGTACTTC.

The chain recombines TRBV19 with TRBJ2-2, with TRBD2 matching 7 bases. V gave up 6 bases and J gave up 1 base; unmatched junction bases: 2. Germline loops: CDR1 LNHDA, CDR2 SQIVND (reference sequence). The CDR3 sequence is 14 residues long. CDR3 in DNA: TGTGCCAGTAGCTCGGGGGGGAACACCGGGGAGCTGTTTTTT. This translates into CASSSGGNTGELFF.

This clonotype appeared many times. The rearrangement links TRBV7-8 to TRBJ1-6; D is undetermined. V lost 1 base and J 6 bases, leaving 4 bases between the germline ends. Per the germline V gene, CDR1 is SGHVS and CDR2 is FQNEAQ. This CDR3 has 13 amino acids. DNA for the CDR3: TGTGCCAGCAGCTTAGGGGGTAATTCACCCCTCCACTTT. The encoded protein is CASSLGGNSPLHF.

This clonotype was detected a few times. The chain links TRBV4-1 to TRBJ2-3; 8 bases line up with TRBD1. The CDR3 has 15 amino acids. From germline, CDR1 is MGHRA and CDR2 YSYEKL. J lost 5 bases, V lost 3 bases, and 7 bases had no gene match. CDR3 DNA: TGCGCCAGCAGCCAGCCCGGACAGGGAGGAGATACGCAGTATTTT. Translated: CASSQPGQGGDTQYF.

This clonotype was seen once. One end of the junction fails to match germline, which may point to a read error. The chain is built from TRBV4-1 and TRBJ2-7, with 8 bases matching TRBD1. CDR3 length: 15 residues. Germline V gene data show CDR1 as MGHRA and CDR2 as YSYEKL. The CDR3 DNA reads as TGCGCCGGCAGCCAAGATCGGACAGGGCTCTACGAGCAGTACTTC. This sequence encodes CAGSQDRTGLYEQYF.

This clonotype was seen many times. The chain recombines TRBV4-1 with TRBJ2-7; D ambiguous. Germline CDR1 MGHRA, CDR2 YSYEKL. The ends were cut back, 1 base at V and 1 base at J, with 11 bases in the middle. The CDR3 spans 15 residues. CDR3 amino acids: CASSQVRLTSYEQYF. In DNA form, the CDR3 reads TGCGCCAGCAGCCAAGTACGGCTGACGTCCTACGAGCAGTACTTC.

This clonotype has at least ten counts. The chain carries TRBV24-1 and TRBJ2-1; no definite D call. The CDR3 extends over 12 amino acids. V was pared by 1 base and J by 8 bases, with 5 bases between. Germline V gene sequence: CDR1 KGHDR, CDR2 SFDVKD. CDR3 in DNA: TGTGCCACCAGTGATTTTGGAGATGAGCAGTTCTTC. Its protein product is CATSDFGDEQFF.

This clonotype showed up just a few times. The rearrangement uses TRBV7-9 and TRBJ2-3, with D unclear. The length of the CDR3 is 14 residues. Germline V gene sequence: CDR1 SEHNR, CDR2 FQNEAQ (reference sequence). V dropped 1 base and J dropped 7 bases, with 12 bases sitting between them. In nucleotides, the CDR3 is TGTGCCAGCAGCTTAGGGCAGGCTGGGTATACGCAGTATTTT. Translated, it gives CASSLGQAGYTQYF.